What follows are 8 T cell receptor beta chains derived from one specimen sequenced in a study of cytomegalovirus exposure and HLA in healthy donors (TCRdb year 2017). Library construction relied on the immunoSEQ multiplex PCR assay. For the multiplex PCR, a mixture combining 60 forward primers for TCR Vbeta segments and 13 reverse primers for TCR Jbeta segments was used. TCRdb holds this immuneACCESS table with in-frame rearrangements only. Some clones are missing; in checked studies, unresolved V genes explain under half, and the rest has no known cause. The sample data list about 41,000 clones, and roughly 80% of these were observed just once. The top ten constitute around 3% of the sample. Sequenced: PBMCs. These receptor sequences come from a man aged 45 to 65 in good health and CMV-seronegative.

The CDR3 nucleotides read TGTGCCATCAGTGCCAGCCCGGGGGAGCAGTACTTC. It translates to CAISASPGEQYF. V and J are TRBV10-3 and TRBJ2-7; TRBD2 is a possible D gene (5 bases). Trimming removed 4 bases at V and 7 bases at J, with 11 bases between. CDR1 and CDR2 from the germline V gene are ENHRY and SYGVKD. This CDR3 is 12 amino acids long.

In the case of this clone: At the DNA level, this CDR3 is encoded by other sequences in the same sample as well. The chain joins TRBV28 to TRBJ2-1; 8 nucleotides agree with TRBD2. The CDR3 covers 14 residues. From germline, CDR1 is MDHEN and CDR2 SYDVKM. V was clipped by 9 bases and J by 3 bases; unmatched bases: 7. In DNA form, the CDR3 reads TGTGCCAGTACCCTGGCGGGGGGCTACAATGAGCAGTTCTTC. As protein: CASTLAGGYNEQFF. The whole variable domain, remainder taken from reference TRBV28 and TRBJ2-1, is DVKVTQSSRYLVKRTGEKVFLECVQDMDHENMFWYRQDPGLGLRLIYFSYDVKMKEKGDIPEGYSVSREKKERFSLILESASTNQTSMYLCASTLAGGYNEQFFGPGTRLTVL.

The chain has TRBV6-6 and TRBJ2-5; a weak D match, TRBD1 (6 bases). Trimming shortened V by 7 bases and J by 5 bases, and 8 bases separated the two germline ends. This CDR3 is 11 amino acids long. Germline CDR1 and CDR2: MNHNY and SVGAGI (reference sequence). The CDR3 nucleotides are TGTGCCAGCACCACAGGGGAGACCCAGTACTTC. Translating it yields CASTTGETQYF.

V usage is TRBV5-1 and J usage is TRBJ1-5; possible D gene TRBD1, 5 bases. The CDR3 length is 13 residues. Germline V lookup: CDR1 SGHRS, CDR2 YFSETQ. The V and J ends lost 4 bases and 4 bases respectively, with 9 bases between them. The CDR3: CASSQDINQPQHF. The CDR3 nucleotides are TGCGCCAGCAGCCAGGACATTAATCAGCCCCAGCATTTT.

This clone was observed a handful of times. This chain uses TRBV9 with TRBJ1-1, with a tentative D call TRBD1 (5 bases). V gave up 2 bases and J gave up 0 bases, with 11 bases separating them. The CDR3 sequence is 15 residues long. Germline CDR1 SGDLS, CDR2 YYNGEE. CDR3 protein: CASSVDPTVNTEAFF. The CDR3 DNA reads TGTGCCAGCAGCGTCGATCCGACAGTGAACACTGAAGCTTTCTTT.

The gene calls are TRBV5-6 and TRBJ2-7; maybe TRBD2 (6 bases). CDR1 is SGHDT and CDR2 is YYEEEE in the germline V gene. The CDR3 sequence is 15 residues long. V dropped 1 base and J dropped 4 bases, with 15 bases sitting between them. As DNA, the CDR3 is TGTGCCAGCAGCTTGATGACCGCGGGACGGTACGAGCAGTACTTC. Translated: CASSLMTAGRYEQYF.

The chain carries TRBV13 and TRBJ2-1; the D gene is possibly TRBD1 (7 bases). V lost 5 bases to trimming and J lost 1 base, with 12 bases between them. Per germline, CDR1 PRHDT and CDR2 FYEKMQ (reference sequence). The CDR3 loop spans 15 amino acids. CDR3 region: CASSPQGGSYNEQFF. CDR3 DNA: TGTGCCAGCAGCCCTCAGGGGGGATCCTACAATGAGCAGTTCTTC.

This chain links TRBV2 with TRBJ1-3, with D unresolved. Germline CDR1 reads SNHLY; CDR2 reads FYNNEI. V gave up 2 bases and J gave up 1 base, with 6 bases separating them. The CDR3 runs 14 residues. CDR3 sequence: CASSEPRSGNTIYF. CDR3 sequence (DNA): TGTGCCAGCAGTGAACCTCGGTCTGGAAACACCATATATTTT.